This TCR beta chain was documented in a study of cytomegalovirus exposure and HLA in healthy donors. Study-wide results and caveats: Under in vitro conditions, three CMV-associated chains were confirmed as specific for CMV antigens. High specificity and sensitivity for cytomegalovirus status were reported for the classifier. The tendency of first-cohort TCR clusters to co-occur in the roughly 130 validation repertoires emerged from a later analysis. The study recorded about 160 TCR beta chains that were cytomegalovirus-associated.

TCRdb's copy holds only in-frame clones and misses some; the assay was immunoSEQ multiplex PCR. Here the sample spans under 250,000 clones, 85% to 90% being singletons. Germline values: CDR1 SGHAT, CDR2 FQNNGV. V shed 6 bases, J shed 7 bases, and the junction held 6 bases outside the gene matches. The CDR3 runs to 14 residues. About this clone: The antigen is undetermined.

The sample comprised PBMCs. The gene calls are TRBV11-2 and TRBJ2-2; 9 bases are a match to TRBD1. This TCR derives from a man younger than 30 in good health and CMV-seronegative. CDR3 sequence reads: CASSWDRVGGELFF. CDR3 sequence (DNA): TGTGCCAGCAGTTGGGACAGGGTCGGCGGGGAGCTGTTTTTT.